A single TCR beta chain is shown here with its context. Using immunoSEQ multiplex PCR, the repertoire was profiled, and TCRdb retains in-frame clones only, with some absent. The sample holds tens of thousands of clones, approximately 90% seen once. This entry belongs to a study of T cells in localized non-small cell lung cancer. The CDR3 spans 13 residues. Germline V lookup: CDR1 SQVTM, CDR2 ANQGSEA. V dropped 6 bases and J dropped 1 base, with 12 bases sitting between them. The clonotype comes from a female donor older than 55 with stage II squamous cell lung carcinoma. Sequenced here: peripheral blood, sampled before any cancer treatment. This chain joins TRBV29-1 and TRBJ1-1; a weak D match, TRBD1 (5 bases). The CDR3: CSVIGAGNTEAFF. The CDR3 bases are TGCAGCGTAATAGGGGCGGGGAACACTGAAGCTTTCTTT. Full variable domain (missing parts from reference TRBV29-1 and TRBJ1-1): SAVISQKPSRDICQRGTSLTIQCQVDSQVTMMFWYRQQPGQSLTLIATANQGSEATYESGFVIDKFPISRPNLTFSTLTVSNMSPEDSSIYLCSVIGAGNTEAFFGQGTRLTVV.